This T cell receptor beta chain was sequenced for a study of blood T cell repertoires in COVID-19. J was trimmed by 10 bases and V by 6 bases; bases with no gene match: 25. From germline, CDR1 is LNHDA and CDR2 SQIVND (reference sequence). The CDR3 length is 20 residues. Sequencing was performed with immunoSEQ multiplex PCR; in TCRdb, only in-frame clones are kept and a portion is missing. The data show 250,000 or so clones, about 88% seen once. This rearrangement joins TRBV19 to TRBJ2-3, with TRBD2 matching 13 bases. This clonotype was obtained from a woman in her sixties with acute or convalescent COVID-19. The sequencing sample was made of peripheral blood. The CDR3 sequence: CASSLGQPVWTSGSGSPQYF. CDR3 nucleotide sequence: TGTGCCAGTAGCCTTGGGCAACCCGTCTGGACTAGCGGGAGTGGTTCACCGCAGTATTTT.